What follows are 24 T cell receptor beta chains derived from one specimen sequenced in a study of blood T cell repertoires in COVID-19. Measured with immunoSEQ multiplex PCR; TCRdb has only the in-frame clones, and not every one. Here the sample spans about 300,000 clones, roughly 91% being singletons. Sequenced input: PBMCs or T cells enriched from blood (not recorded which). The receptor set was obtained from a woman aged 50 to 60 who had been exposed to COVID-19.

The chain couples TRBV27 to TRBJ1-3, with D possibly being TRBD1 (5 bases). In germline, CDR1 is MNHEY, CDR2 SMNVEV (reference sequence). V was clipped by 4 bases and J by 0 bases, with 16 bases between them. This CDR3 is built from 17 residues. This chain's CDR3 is CASSSGSGAYSGNTIYF. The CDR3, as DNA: TGTGCCAGCAGTTCAGGGTCAGGTGCTTACTCTGGAAACACCATATATTTT.

The CDR3 DNA is TGTGCCAGCTCACGAGCCTACGAGCAGTACTTC. Translating it yields CASSRAYEQYF. The gene calls are TRBV18 and TRBJ2-7; D uncertain. The V and J ends lost 4 bases and 2 bases respectively, with 3 bases between them. The CDR3 is made up of 11 amino acids. CDR1 is KGHSH, CDR2 LQKENI, per germline.

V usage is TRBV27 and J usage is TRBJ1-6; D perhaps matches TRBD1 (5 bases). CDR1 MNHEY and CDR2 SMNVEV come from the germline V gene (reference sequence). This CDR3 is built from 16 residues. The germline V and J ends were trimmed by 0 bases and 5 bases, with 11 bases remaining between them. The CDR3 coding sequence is TGTGCCAGCAGTTTATCCGGGGGAGTGGATAATTCACCCCTCCACTTT. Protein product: CASSLSGGVDNSPLHF.

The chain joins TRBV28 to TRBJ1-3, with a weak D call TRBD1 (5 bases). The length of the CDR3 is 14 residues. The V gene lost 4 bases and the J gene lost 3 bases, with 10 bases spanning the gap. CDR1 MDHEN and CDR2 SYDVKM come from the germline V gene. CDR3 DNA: TGTGCCAGCAGTTCCGGGGGAGGTGGAAACACCATATATTTT. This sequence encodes CASSSGGGGNTIYF.

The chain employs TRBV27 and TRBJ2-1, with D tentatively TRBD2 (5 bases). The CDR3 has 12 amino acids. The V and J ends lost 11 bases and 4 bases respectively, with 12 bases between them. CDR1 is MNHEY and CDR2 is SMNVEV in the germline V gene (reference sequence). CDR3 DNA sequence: TGTGCCTGTATTACTAGATACAATGAGCAGTTCTTC. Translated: CACITRYNEQFF.

The CDR3 here is CASSGQGFNEQYF. The CDR3, as DNA: TGTGCCAGCAGCGGACAGGGTTTCAACGAGCAGTACTTC. V and J are TRBV3-1 (or the pseudogene TRBV3-2) and TRBJ2-7, with 8 bases identical to TRBD1. The trim removed 5 bases at V and 5 bases at J, leaving 5 bases unmatched. CDR1 and CDR2 (germline): LGHDT, YNNKEL (reference sequence). The CDR3 loop spans 13 amino acids.

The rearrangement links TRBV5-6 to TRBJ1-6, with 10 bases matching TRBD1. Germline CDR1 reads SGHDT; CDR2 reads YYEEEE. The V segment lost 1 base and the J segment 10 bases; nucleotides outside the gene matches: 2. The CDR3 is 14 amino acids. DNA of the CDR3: TGTGCCAGCAGCTTGCGGGACAGGGGATCACCCCTCCACTTT. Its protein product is CASSLRDRGSPLHF.

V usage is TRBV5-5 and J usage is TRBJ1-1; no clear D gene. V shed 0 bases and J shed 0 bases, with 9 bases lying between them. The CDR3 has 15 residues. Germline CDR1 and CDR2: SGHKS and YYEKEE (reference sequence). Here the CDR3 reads CASSLEVYMNTEAFF. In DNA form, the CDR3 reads TGTGCCAGCAGCTTGGAAGTGTACATGAACACTGAAGCTTTCTTT.

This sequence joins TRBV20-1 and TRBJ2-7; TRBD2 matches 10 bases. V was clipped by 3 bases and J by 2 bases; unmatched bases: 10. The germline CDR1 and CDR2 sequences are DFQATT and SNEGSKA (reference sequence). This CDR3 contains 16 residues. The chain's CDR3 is CSASGSGGLGAYEQYF. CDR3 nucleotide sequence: TGCAGTGCTAGTGGTAGCGGGGGGCTGGGGGCCTACGAGCAGTACTTC.

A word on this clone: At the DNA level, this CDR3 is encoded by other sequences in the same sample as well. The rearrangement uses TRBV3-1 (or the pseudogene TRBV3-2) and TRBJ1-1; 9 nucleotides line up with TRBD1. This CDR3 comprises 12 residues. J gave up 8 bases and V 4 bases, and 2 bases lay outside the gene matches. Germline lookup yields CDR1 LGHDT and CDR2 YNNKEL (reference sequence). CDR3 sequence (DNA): TGTGCCAGCAGCCCTGGGACAGGGGAAGCTTTCTTT. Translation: CASSPGTGEAFF.

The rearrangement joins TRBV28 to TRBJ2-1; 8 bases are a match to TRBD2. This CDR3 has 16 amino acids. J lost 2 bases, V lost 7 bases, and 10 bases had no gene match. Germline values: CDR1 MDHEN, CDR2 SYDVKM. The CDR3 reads CASTQGSGGPYNEQFF. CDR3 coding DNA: TGTGCCAGCACTCAGGGGAGCGGGGGTCCCTACAATGAGCAGTTCTTC.

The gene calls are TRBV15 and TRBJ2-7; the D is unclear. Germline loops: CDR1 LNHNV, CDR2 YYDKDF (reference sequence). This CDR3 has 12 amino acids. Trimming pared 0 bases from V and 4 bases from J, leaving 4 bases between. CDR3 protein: CATSRDRYEQYF. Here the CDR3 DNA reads TGTGCCACCAGCAGAGACAGATACGAGCAGTACTTC.

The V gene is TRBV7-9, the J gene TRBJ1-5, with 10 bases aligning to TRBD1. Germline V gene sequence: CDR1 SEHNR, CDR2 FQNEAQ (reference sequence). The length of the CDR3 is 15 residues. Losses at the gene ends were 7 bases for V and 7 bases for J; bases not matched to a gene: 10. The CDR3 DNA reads TGTGCCAGCACCCGGATTGGGACAGGGGAACAGCCCCAGCATTTT. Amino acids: CASTRIGTGEQPQHF.

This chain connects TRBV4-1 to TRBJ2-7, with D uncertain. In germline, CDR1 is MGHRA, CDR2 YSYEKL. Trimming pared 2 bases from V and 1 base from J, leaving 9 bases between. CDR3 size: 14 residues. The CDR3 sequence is CASSQFAVSYEQYF. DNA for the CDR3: TGCGCCAGCAGCCAATTTGCGGTATCCTACGAGCAGTACTTC.

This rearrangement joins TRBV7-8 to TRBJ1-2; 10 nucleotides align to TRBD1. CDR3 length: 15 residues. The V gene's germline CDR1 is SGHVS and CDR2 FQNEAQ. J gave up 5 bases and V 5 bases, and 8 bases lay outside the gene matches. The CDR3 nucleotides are TGTGCCAGCAGCCCCGACAGGGGGCCCGCTTATGGCTACACCTTC. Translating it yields CASSPDRGPAYGYTF.

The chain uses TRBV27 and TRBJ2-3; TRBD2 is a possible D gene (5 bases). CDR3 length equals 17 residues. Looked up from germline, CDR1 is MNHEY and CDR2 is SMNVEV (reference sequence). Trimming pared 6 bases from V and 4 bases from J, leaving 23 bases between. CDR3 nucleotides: TGTGCCAGCAGCCCGAGGGTTCCTCACCTCCCCCCAGATACGCAGTATTTT. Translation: CASSPRVPHLPPDTQYF.

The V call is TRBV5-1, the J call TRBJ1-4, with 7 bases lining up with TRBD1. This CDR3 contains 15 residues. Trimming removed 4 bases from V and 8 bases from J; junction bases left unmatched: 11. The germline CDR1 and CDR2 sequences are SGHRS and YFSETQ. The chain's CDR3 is CASSPRQGLKEKLFF. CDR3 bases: TGCGCCAGCAGCCCCCGACAGGGTCTGAAGGAAAAACTGTTTTTT.

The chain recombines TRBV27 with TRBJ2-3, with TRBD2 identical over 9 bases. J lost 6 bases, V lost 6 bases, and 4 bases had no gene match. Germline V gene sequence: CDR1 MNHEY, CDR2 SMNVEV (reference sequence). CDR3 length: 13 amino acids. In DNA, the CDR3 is TGTGCCAGCAGGAAGCGGGGGGCGGATACGCAGTATTTT. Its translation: CASRKRGADTQYF.

The CDR3 here is CASSLGQGEQYF. Here the CDR3 DNA reads TGTGCCAGCAGCTTGGGACAGGGAGAGCAGTACTTC. J is TRBJ2-7 and V is TRBV3-1 (or the pseudogene TRBV3-2), with 9 bases lining up with TRBD1. Germline V gene sequence: CDR1 LGHDT, CDR2 YNNKEL (reference sequence). This CDR3 region has 12 residues. The V segment lost 5 bases and the J segment 7 bases; nucleotides outside the gene matches: 3.

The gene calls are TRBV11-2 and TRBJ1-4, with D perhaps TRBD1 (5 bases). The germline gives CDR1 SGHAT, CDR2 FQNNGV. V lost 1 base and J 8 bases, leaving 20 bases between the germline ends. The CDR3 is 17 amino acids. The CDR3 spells CASSLVGIGRDNEKLFF. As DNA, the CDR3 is TGTGCCAGCAGCTTAGTGGGTATAGGCAGGGATAACGAAAAACTGTTTTTT.

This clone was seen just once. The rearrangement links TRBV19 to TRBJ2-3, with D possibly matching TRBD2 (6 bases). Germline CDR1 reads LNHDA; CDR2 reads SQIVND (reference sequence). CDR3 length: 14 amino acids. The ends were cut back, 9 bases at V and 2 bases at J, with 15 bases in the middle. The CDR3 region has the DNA TGTGCCAGCCTCATCGGGGGACCCACAGATACGCAGTATTTT. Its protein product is CASLIGGPTDTQYF.

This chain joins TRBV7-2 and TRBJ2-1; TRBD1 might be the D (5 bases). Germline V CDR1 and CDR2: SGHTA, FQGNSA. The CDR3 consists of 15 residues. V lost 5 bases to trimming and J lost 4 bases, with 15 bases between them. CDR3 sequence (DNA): TGTGCCAGCAGCGCCCAAGGGGCCAATTACAATGAGCAGTTCTTC. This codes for CASSAQGANYNEQFF.

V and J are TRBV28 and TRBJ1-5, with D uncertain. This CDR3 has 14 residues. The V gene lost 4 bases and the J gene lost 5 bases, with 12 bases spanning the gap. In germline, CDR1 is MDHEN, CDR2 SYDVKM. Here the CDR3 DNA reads TGTGCCAGCAGTTCAAGCGTTCGACATCAGCCCCAGCATTTT. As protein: CASSSSVRHQPQHF.

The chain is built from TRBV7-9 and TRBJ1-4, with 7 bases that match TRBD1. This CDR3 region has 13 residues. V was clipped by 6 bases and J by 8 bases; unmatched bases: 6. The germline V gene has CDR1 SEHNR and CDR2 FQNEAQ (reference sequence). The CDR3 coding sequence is TGTGCCAGCAGTTATACAGGGGCAGAAAAACTGTTTTTT. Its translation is CASSYTGAEKLFF.